The 28 T cell receptor beta chains below were found in one sample sequenced in a study of radiation and T cells in renal cell carcinoma. Here immunoSEQ multiplex PCR was the method, and the copy in TCRdb shows in-frame clones only, minus some. This sample yields tens of thousands of clones, of which 80% to 90% are seen a single time; approximately 22% belongs to the top ten. Time point of the sample: blood 2 weeks post-SBRT. Noted treatment: 15 Gy SBRT to primary tumor, nephrectomy 4 weeks later. Sequencing used blood, obtained from a patient whose treatment included radiotherapy and nephrectomy. The receptor source for this set is a woman aged 50 to 65 with renal cell carcinoma.

The V call is TRBV19, the J call TRBJ1-5, with no clear D. The CDR3 is 15 residues long. Trimming pared 6 bases from V and 0 bases from J, leaving 12 bases between. Germline assignment: CDR1 LNHDA and CDR2 SQIVND (reference sequence). The CDR3 DNA reads as TGTGCCAGTAGCAGGACTTCCTATAGCAATCAGCCCCAGCATTTT. It is translated as CASSRTSYSNQPQHF.

The chain links TRBV7-9 to TRBJ2-2; D gene ambiguous. The CDR3 runs 14 residues. The germline CDR1 and CDR2 sequences are SEHNR and FQNEAQ (reference sequence). Trimming left V 2 bases short and J 0 bases short, with 4 bases between. The CDR3: CASSLTPNTGELFF. DNA for the CDR3: TGTGCCAGCAGCTTAACCCCGAACACCGGGGAGCTGTTTTTT.

The chain is built from TRBV9 and TRBJ2-1, with 10 bases that match TRBD2. J lost 6 bases, V lost 0 bases, and 3 bases had no gene match. Germline values: CDR1 SGDLS, CDR2 YYNGEE. This CDR3 region has 15 residues. CDR3 bases: TGTGCCAGCAGCGTAGGAATAGCGGGGGGCAATGAGCAGTTCTTC. It translates to CASSVGIAGGNEQFF.

The chain couples TRBV2 to TRBJ1-2, with 8 bases lining up with TRBD1. CDR3 length equals 13 residues. Germline-derived CDR1 and CDR2 are SNHLY and FYNNEI. The V and J ends lost 6 bases and 8 bases, in that order; junction bases with no gene match: 8. CDR3 coding DNA: TGTGCCAGCAGCCAGGGGGCTTTGGGCGGCTACACCTTC. This codes for CASSQGALGGYTF.

The V call is TRBV10-2, the J call TRBJ1-2; D is ambiguous. CDR1 and CDR2 from the germline V gene are WSHSY and SAAADI. V was pared by 2 bases and J by 0 bases, with 13 bases between. This CDR3 has 16 amino acids. Here the CDR3 DNA reads TGCGCCAGCAGTGAGATGGGCGGGGAATCTAACTATGGCTACACCTTC. Translating it yields CASSEMGGESNYGYTF.

This rearrangement joins TRBV7-9 to TRBJ2-3, with 14 nucleotides matching TRBD2. CDR1 is SEHNR, CDR2 FQNEAQ, per germline (reference sequence). This CDR3 comprises 15 residues. Trimming removed 5 bases from V and 9 bases from J; junction bases left unmatched: 7. This chain's CDR3 is CASSLDRTSGRTQYF. CDR3 nucleotide sequence: TGTGCCAGCAGCCTCGACCGGACTAGCGGGAGGACGCAGTATTTT.

The chain is built from TRBV9 and TRBJ2-1; 8 nucleotides line up with TRBD2. Germline V lookup: CDR1 SGDLS, CDR2 YYNGEE. With V trimmed by 4 bases and J by 6 bases, 9 bases remained unmatched. The CDR3 totals 15 residues. CDR3 DNA sequence: TGTGCCAGCAGCATAGGGGGACTAGGAAGCAATGAGCAGTTCTTC. This translates into CASSIGGLGSNEQFF.

The J gene is TRBJ2-2, the V gene TRBV4-1, with 9 nucleotides matching TRBD1. Losses at the gene ends were 3 bases for V and 5 bases for J; bases not matched to a gene: 7. Germline lookup yields CDR1 MGHRA and CDR2 YSYEKL. CDR3 length: 16 residues. CDR3 DNA sequence: TGCGCCAGCAGCCAGATACAGGGGGCCGGGACCGGGGAGCTGTTTTTT. It specifies CASSQIQGAGTGELFF.

The chain links TRBV28 to TRBJ2-1; 9 bases are a match to TRBD2. Germline V gene lookup returns CDR1 MDHEN and CDR2 SYDVKM. Germline trimming cut 6 bases from V and 4 bases from J; bases unmatched to any gene: 4. The CDR3 has 14 residues. The CDR3, as DNA: TGTGCCAGCAGCTCTAGCGGGGATTACAATGAGCAGTTCTTC. This gives the protein CASSSSGDYNEQFF.

This sequence joins TRBV4-3 and TRBJ1-2; the match to TRBD1 covers 11 bases. The J segment lost 0 bases and the V segment lost 4 bases, leaving 7 bases of the junction unmatched. The CDR3 covers 17 residues. The V gene's germline CDR1 is LGHNA and CDR2 YSLEER. The CDR3 sequence: CASSPGTGGYTNYGYTF. The CDR3 DNA sequence: TGCGCCAGCAGCCCCGGGACAGGGGGATACACTAACTATGGCTACACCTTC.

This chain uses TRBV14 with TRBJ2-1; D may correspond to TRBD1 or TRBD2 (5 bases each). Trimming removed 5 bases at V and 0 bases at J, with 32 bases between. The CDR3 consists of 22 residues. CDR1 is SGHDN and CDR2 is FVKESK in the germline V gene. The DNA of the CDR3 is TGTGCCAGCAGCAAACCTAGGTCGTCCGGGGACCTATTCTCGAGCTCCTACAATGAGCAGTTCTTC. This translates into CASSKPRSSGDLFSSSYNEQFF.

This chain connects TRBV5-4 to TRBJ2-7; a possible D gene is TRBD1 (5 bases). The CDR3 spans 15 residues. Germline-derived CDR1 and CDR2 are SGHNT and YYREEE (reference sequence). Trimming took off 0 bases at V and 2 bases at J, with 12 bases between the two ends. The CDR3 region is CASSLVGRAAYEQYF. In DNA form, the CDR3 reads TGTGCCAGCAGCTTGGTGGGCAGGGCGGCCTACGAGCAGTACTTC.

The chain is built from TRBV29-1 and TRBJ1-2, with 9 bases lining up with TRBD1. The CDR3 has 12 amino acids. V lost 7 bases and J lost 8; bases outside the gene matches: 8. Germline CDR1 is SQVTM and CDR2 is ANQGSEA. CDR3 residues: CSGLQGAGGYTF. CDR3 sequence (DNA): TGCAGCGGATTACAGGGGGCGGGCGGCTACACCTTC.

The chain joins TRBV7-2 to TRBJ1-4; no definite D call. This CDR3 comprises 16 residues. Trimming cost V 5 bases and J 5 bases, with 18 bases left between them. Germline V lookup: CDR1 SGHTA, CDR2 FQGNSA. CDR3 residues: CASSPLRSVLNEKLFF. CDR3 DNA: TGTGCCAGCAGCCCTCTGAGGTCGGTCCTAAATGAAAAACTGTTTTTT.

The chain links TRBV15 to TRBJ1-3; tentative D call: TRBD1 (5 bases). The CDR3 is 16 residues long. The V and J ends lost 0 bases and 0 bases respectively, with 9 bases between them. CDR1 is LNHNV and CDR2 is YYDKDF in the germline V gene (reference sequence). CDR3 nucleotide sequence: TGTGCCACCAGCAGAGATTATGGGGGCTCTGGAAACACCATATATTTT. Translation: CATSRDYGGSGNTIYF. Using reference TRBV15 and TRBJ1-3 for the parts outside the CDR3, the full variable domain is DAMVIQNPRYQVTQFGKPVTLSCSQTLNHNVMYWYQQKSSQAPKLLFHYYDKDFNNEADTPDNFQSRRPNTSFCFLDIRSPGLGDTAMYLCATSRDYGGSGNTIYFGEGSWLTVV.

The rearrangement joins TRBV4-3 to TRBJ2-5, with D unresolved. The germline V gene has CDR1 LGHNA and CDR2 YSLEER. The CDR3 spans 13 residues. V was clipped by 4 bases and J by 2 bases, with 8 bases between them. CDR3 in DNA: TGCGCCAGCAGCCTCAGCCCTCAAGAGACCCAGTACTTC. This gives the protein CASSLSPQETQYF.

The chain has TRBV2 and TRBJ2-5, with unresolved D. Germline CDR1 and CDR2: SNHLY and FYNNEI. Trimming pared 4 bases from V and 2 bases from J, leaving 2 bases between. This CDR3 has 11 residues. CDR3 sequence reads: CASSGQETQYF. CDR3 in DNA: TGTGCCAGCAGTGGTCAAGAGACCCAGTACTTC.

The count of this clone is one. The chain has TRBV19 and TRBJ1-5; D unresolved. V was pared by 1 base and J by 0 bases, with 7 bases between. The length of the CDR3 is 15 residues. CDR1 and CDR2 from the germline V gene are LNHDA and SQIVND (reference sequence). CDR3 sequence reads: CASSIGAASNQPQHF. The CDR3 DNA reads TGTGCCAGTAGTATAGGCGCAGCTAGCAATCAGCCCCAGCATTTT.

The rearrangement uses TRBV27 and TRBJ2-6; the match to TRBD2 covers 10 bases. V shed 2 bases and J 0 bases; nucleotides not matched to a gene: 7. Germline lookup yields CDR1 MNHEY and CDR2 SMNVEV (reference sequence). This CDR3 is 19 amino acids long. The CDR3 spells CASSLTGLAVFSGANVLTF. In DNA, the CDR3 is TGTGCCAGCAGTTTAACCGGACTAGCGGTTTTCTCTGGGGCCAACGTCCTGACTTTC.

The chain couples TRBV11-2 to TRBJ1-6, with D uncertain. Between the trimmed V and J ends, which lost 0 bases and 9 bases, there was a span of 3 bases. The germline V gene has CDR1 SGHAT and CDR2 FQNNGV. The length of the CDR3 is 12 residues. The CDR3 here is CASSLEGSPLHF. DNA for the CDR3: TGTGCCAGCAGCTTAGAGGGTTCACCCCTCCACTTT.

The chain has TRBV30 and TRBJ1-3; TRBD1 aligns across 7 bases. CDR3 length: 21 amino acids. Germline V lookup: CDR1 GTSNPN, CDR2 SVGIG (reference sequence). Unmatched junction bases numbered 27, after V lost 2 bases and J lost 5 bases. The CDR3 coding sequence is TGTGCCTGGAGTCAGTTCGCCATGGACAGGAACTTGCCCGTTAGGAGAAACACCATATATTTT. Translating gives CAWSQFAMDRNLPVRRNTIYF.

In its sample, this clone was seen once. V is TRBV5-1 and J is TRBJ1-2; 8 nucleotides line up with TRBD1. V was clipped by 3 bases and J by 7 bases; unmatched bases: 5. CDR3 length equals 13 residues. Germline assignment: CDR1 SGHRS and CDR2 YFSETQ. In DNA, the CDR3 is TGCGCCAGCAGCTATACCGGGACAGGTGGCTACACCTTC. This sequence encodes CASSYTGTGGYTF.

J is TRBJ1-1 and V is TRBV10-1; no firm D call. With 6 bases removed from V and 1 base from J, the gap between germline ends came to 15 bases. CDR3 length: 15 residues. Germline lookup yields CDR1 WNHNN and CDR2 SYGVQD (reference sequence). The CDR3 nucleotides read TGCGCCAGCAGCCGCGCCCTCGGCGAGAACACTGAAGCTTTCTTT. Its protein product is CASSRALGENTEAFF.

This chain uses TRBV6-4 with TRBJ2-1; 7 nucleotides line up with TRBD2. This CDR3 has 16 amino acids. Germline CDR1 and CDR2: MRHNA and SNTAGT. With V trimmed by 4 bases and J by 0 bases, 6 bases remained unmatched. DNA for the CDR3: TGTGCCAGCAGTGGATCCGGGAGGAGCTCCTACAATGAGCAGTTCTTC. Protein product: CASSGSGRSSYNEQFF.

The CDR3 nucleotides are TGTGCCAGCAGTTACTCCCGGGCGGGAGATACGCAGTATTTT. The encoded protein is CASSYSRAGDTQYF. This chain uses TRBV6-6 with TRBJ2-3; D is possibly TRBD2 (5 bases). Looked up from germline, CDR1 is MNHNY and CDR2 is SVGAGI (reference sequence). The CDR3 loop spans 14 amino acids. V was trimmed by 0 bases and J by 5 bases, leaving 9 bases between them.

The chain recombines TRBV4-3 with TRBJ1-2, with TRBD1 identical over 8 bases. This CDR3 region has 18 residues. V was clipped by 0 bases and J by 8 bases; unmatched bases: 17. From germline, CDR1 is LGHNA and CDR2 YSLEER. CDR3 sequence (DNA): TGCGCCAGCAGCCAAGAGGCAAACCGGGGGACAGGAGCCCCAGGCTACACCTTC. Translated, it gives CASSQEANRGTGAPGYTF.

The rearrangement joins TRBV6-5 to TRBJ2-5, with TRBD1 identical over 9 bases. This CDR3 spans 15 amino acids. Trimming cost V 6 bases and J 5 bases; bases outside gene matches: 10. Germline lookup yields CDR1 MNHEY and CDR2 SVGAGI. The DNA for the CDR3 is TGTGCCAGCAGGGCACAGGGGGCGAGGGGCGAGACCCAGTACTTC. Its protein product is CASRAQGARGETQYF.

The chain has TRBV6-6 and TRBJ1-2; TRBD1 aligns across 8 bases. The CDR3 has 15 residues. V was pared by 0 bases and J by 3 bases, with 3 bases of the junction left unmatched. Germline V gene lookup returns CDR1 MNHNY and CDR2 SVGAGI (reference sequence). The CDR3 is CASSYSTGVDYGYTF. As DNA, the CDR3 is TGTGCCAGCAGTTACTCGACAGGGGTAGACTATGGCTACACCTTC.